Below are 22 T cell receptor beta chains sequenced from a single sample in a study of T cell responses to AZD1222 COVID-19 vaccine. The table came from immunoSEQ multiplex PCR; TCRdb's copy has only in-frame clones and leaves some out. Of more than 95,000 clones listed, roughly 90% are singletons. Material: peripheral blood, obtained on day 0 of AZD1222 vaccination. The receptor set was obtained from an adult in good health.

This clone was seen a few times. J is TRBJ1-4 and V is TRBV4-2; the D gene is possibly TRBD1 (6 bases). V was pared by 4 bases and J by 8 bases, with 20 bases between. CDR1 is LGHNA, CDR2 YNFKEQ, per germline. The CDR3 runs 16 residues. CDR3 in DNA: TGTGCCAGCAGCCCCGAAGGTCCCGGGGGCTACGAAAAACTGTTTTTT. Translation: CASSPEGPGGYEKLFF.

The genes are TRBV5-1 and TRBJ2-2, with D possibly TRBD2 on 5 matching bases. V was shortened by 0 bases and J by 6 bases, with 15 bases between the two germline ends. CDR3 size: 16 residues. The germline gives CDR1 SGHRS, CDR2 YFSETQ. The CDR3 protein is CASSLEGRVPAGELFF. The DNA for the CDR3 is TGCGCCAGCAGCTTGGAAGGGCGGGTACCCGCCGGGGAGCTGTTTTTT.

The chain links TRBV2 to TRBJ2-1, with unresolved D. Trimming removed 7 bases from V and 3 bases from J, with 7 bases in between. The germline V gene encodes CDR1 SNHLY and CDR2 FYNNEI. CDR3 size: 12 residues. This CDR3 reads CASKGGYNEQFF. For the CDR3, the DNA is TGTGCCAGCAAGGGCGGCTACAATGAGCAGTTCTTC.

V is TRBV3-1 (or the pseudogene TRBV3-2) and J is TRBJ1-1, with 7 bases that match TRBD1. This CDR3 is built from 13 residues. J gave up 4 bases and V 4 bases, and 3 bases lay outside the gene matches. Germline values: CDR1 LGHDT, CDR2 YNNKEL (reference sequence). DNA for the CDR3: TGTGCCAGCAGCCGACAGGGTATCACTGAAGCTTTCTTT. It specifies CASSRQGITEAFF.

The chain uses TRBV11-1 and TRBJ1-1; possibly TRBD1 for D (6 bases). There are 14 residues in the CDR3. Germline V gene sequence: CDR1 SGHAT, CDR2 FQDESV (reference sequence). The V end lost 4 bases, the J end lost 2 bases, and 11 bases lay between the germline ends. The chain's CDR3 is CASSWTEDNTEAFF. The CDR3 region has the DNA TGTGCCAGCAGCTGGACAGAGGATAACACTGAAGCTTTCTTT.

The CDR3 nucleotides read TGTGCCAGCAGCCAAGGAAGTGTGTGGAATGAAAAACTGTTTTTT. It is translated as CASSQGSVWNEKLFF. The chain is built from TRBV14 and TRBJ1-4; D is uncertain. V lost 1 base and J lost 5, with 11 bases in between. The CDR3 totals 15 residues. CDR1 is SGHDN and CDR2 is FVKESK in the germline V gene.

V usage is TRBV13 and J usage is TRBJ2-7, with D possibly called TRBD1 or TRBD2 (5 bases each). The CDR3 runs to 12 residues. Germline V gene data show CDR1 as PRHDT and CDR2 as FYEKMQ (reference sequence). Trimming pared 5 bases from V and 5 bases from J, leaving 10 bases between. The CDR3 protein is CASSGRGDEQYF. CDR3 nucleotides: TGTGCCAGCAGCGGTAGAGGGGACGAGCAGTACTTC.

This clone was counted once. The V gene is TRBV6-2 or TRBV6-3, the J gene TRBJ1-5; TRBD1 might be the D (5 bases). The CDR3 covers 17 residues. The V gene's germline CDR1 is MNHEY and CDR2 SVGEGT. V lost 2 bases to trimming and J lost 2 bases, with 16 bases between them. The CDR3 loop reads CASSYTGSGPRNQPQHF. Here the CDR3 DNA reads TGTGCCAGCAGTTACACAGGATCTGGGCCGCGCAATCAGCCCCAGCATTTT.

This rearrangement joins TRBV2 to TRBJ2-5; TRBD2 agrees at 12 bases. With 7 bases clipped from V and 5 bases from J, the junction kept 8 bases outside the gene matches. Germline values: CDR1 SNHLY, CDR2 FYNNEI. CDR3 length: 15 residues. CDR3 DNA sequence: TGTGCCAGCAACCGTCCTAGCGGGGGGGACGAGACCCAGTACTTC. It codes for CASNRPSGGDETQYF.

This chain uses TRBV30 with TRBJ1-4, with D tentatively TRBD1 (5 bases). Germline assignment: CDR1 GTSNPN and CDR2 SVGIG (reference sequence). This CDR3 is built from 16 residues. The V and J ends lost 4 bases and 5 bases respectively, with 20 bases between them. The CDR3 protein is CAWMSGRAGENEKLFF. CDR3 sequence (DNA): TGTGCCTGGATGTCGGGCAGGGCCGGAGAAAATGAAAAACTGTTTTTT.

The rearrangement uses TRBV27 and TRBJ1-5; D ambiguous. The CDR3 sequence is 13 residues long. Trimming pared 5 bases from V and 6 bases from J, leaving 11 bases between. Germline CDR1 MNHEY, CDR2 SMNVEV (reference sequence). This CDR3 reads CASSPRVSQPQHF. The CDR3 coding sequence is TGTGCCAGCAGTCCGAGAGTTTCTCAGCCCCAGCATTTT.

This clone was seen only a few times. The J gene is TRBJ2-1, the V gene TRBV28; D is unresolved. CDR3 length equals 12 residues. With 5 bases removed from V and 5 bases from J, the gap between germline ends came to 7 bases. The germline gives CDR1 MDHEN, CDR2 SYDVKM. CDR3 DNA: TGTGCCAGCAGTCCGGAGCACAATGAGCAGTTCTTC. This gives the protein CASSPEHNEQFF.

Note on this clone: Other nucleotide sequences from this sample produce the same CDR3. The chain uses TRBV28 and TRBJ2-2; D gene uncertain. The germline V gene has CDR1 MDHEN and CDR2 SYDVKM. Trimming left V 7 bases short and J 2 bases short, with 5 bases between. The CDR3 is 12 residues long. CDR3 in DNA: TGTGCCAGCACCTTAAACACCGGGGAGCTGTTTTTT. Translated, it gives CASTLNTGELFF.

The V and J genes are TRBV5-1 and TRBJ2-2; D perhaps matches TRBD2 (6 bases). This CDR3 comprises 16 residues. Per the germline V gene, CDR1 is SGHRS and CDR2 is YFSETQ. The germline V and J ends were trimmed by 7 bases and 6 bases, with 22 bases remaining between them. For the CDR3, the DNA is TGCGCCAGCCACTTCCGTCCCGGTGGAGGGTCCGGGGAGCTGTTTTTT. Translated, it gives CASHFRPGGGSGELFF.

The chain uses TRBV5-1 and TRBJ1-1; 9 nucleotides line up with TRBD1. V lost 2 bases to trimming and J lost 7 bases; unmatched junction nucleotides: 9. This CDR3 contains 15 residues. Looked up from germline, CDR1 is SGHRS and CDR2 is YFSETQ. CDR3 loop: CASSFETGGVNEAFF. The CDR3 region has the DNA TGCGCCAGCAGCTTCGAGACAGGGGGAGTGAATGAAGCTTTCTTT.

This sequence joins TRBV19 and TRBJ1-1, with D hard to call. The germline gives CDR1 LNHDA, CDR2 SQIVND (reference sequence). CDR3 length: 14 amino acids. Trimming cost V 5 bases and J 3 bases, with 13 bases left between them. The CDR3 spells CASSFVGRDTEAFF. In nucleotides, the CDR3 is TGTGCCAGTAGTTTTGTGGGCCGGGACACTGAAGCTTTCTTT.

The CDR3 region is CASSQLTGSRGGYTF. The CDR3, as DNA: TGTGCCAGCAGCCAATTGACGGGTTCGAGAGGTGGCTACACCTTC. This rearrangement joins TRBV14 to TRBJ1-2, with D uncertain. In germline, CDR1 is SGHDN, CDR2 FVKESK. CDR3 size: 15 residues. Trimming removed 2 bases from V and 7 bases from J, with 17 bases in between. The full variable domain, completed using reference TRBV14 and TRBJ1-2, is EAGVTQFPSHSVIEKGQTVTLRCDPISGHDNLYWYRRVMGKEIKFLLHFVKESKQDESGMPNNRFLAERTGGTYSTLKVQPAELEDSGVYFCASSQLTGSRGGYTFGSGTRLTVV.

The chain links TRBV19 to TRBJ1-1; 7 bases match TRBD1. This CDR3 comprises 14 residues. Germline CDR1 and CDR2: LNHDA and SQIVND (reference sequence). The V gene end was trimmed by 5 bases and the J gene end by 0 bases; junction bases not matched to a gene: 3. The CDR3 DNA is TGTGCCAGTAGTTCGACAGGGTTGAACACTGAAGCTTTCTTT. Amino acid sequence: CASSSTGLNTEAFF.

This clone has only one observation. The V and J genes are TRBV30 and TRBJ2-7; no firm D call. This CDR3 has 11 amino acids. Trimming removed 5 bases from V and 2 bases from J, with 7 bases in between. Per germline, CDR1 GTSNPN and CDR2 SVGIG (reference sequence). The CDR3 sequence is CAWEGAYEQYF. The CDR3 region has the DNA TGTGCCTGGGAAGGCGCCTACGAGCAGTACTTC.

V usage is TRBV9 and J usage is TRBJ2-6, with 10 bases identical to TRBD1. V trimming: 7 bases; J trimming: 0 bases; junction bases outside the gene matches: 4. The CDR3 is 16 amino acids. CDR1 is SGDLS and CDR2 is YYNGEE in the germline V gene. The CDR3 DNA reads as TGTGCCAGCTCTCGACAGGGGGCCTCTGGGGCCAACGTCCTGACTTTC. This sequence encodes CASSRQGASGANVLTF. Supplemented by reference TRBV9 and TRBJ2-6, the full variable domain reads DSGVTQTPKHLITATGQRVTLRCSPRSGDLSVYWYQQSLDQGLQFLIQYYNGEERAKGNILERFSAQQFPDLHSELNLSSLELGDSALYFCASSRQGASGANVLTFGAGSRLTVL.

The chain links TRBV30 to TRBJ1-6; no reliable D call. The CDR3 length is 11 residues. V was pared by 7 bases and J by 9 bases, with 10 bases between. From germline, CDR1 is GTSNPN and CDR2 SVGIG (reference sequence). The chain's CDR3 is CALEKGSPLHF. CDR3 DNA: TGTGCCTTAGAAAAAGGTTCACCCCTCCACTTT.

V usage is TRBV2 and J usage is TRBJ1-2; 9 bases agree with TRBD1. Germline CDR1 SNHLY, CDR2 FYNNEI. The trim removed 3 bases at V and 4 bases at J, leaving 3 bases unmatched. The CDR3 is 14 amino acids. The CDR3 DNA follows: TGTGCCAGCAGTGACAGACAGGGGGTCTATGGCTACACCTTC. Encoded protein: CASSDRQGVYGYTF.